Sequencing of this T cell receptor (beta chain) was carried out in a study of T cells in Graves' hyperthyroidism and ophthalmopathy. The V and J ends lost 3 bases and 7 bases, in that order; junction bases with no gene match: 5. This CDR3 is 14 amino acids long. This clonotype has more than one count but fewer than ten. What it binds is not known. RNA transcripts yielded amplified TCR beta CDR3 regions. Using the HTBI primer set, a first-round RT-PCR was run on the TCR CDR3. TCRdb recomputed calls from the multiplex PCR reads with MiXCR, one row per CDR3 protein. The repertoire consists of about 600,000 distinct CDR3 sequences, with around 16% occurring once and the leading ten covering approximately 3.5%. A Clinical Activity Score of at least 3, a NOSPECS grade of at least 4 and a duration under 3 months were recorded in the ophthalmopathy patients. Uncontrolled infections, other autoimmune diseases, pregnancy or lactation led to exclusion of patients.

General study findings and limits: Ophthalmopathy cases were set apart from stable hyperthyroidism by a 13 V-J model.

J is TRBJ1-2 and V is TRBV12-3 or TRBV12-4; 10 bases are shared with TRBD1. The source material was blood. This TCR derives from a woman aged 40 to 50 with Graves' ophthalmopathy. CDR3 loop: CASSLGQGNRGYTF. As DNA, the CDR3 is TGTGCCAGCAGTTTGGGACAGGGGAATCGTGGCTACACCTTC.